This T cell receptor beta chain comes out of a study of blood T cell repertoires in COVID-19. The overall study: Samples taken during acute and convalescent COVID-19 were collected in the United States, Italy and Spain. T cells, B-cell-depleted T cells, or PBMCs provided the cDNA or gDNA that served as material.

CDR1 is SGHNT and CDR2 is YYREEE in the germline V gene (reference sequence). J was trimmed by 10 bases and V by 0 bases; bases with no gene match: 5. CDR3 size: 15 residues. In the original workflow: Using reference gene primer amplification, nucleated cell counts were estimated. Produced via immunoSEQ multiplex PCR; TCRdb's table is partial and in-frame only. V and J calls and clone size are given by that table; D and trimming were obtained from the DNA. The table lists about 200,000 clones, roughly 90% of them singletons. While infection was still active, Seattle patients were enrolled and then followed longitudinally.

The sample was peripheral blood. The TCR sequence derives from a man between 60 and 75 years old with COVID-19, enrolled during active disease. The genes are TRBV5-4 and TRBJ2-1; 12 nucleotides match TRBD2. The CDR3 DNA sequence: TGTGCCAGCAGCTTGGGACTAGCGGGGGATAAAGAGCAGTTCTTC. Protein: CASSLGLAGDKEQFF.